These T cell receptor beta chains were read from a single sample in a study of metastatic and nonmetastatic thyroid tumors. TCRdb reanalyzed the PCR reads via MiXCR. The sample has under 95,000 clones, roughly 13% seen once. The source material was blood. These receptor sequences come from a female donor with papillary thyroid cancer or a benign thyroid nodule (not recorded which). Some clones in this sample may be carry-over from other donors' samples. Both conserved end residues are part of each CDR3. Each record gives: J gene, D gene, clone size, V gene, CDR3 DNA, CDR3 protein. A D gene is named only where the DNA matches it firmly. The listing skips clone size in some rows; elsewhere it reads once, few, many or a size class.

j_call: TRBJ2-1; d_call: .; clone_size: .; v_call: TRBV6-1; cdr3_nt: TGTGCCAGCAGTACCCATGGGTTTGGTGAGCGGTTCTTC; cdr3_aa: CASSTHGFGERFF
j_call: TRBJ1-4; d_call: .; clone_size: few; v_call: TRBV30; cdr3_nt: TGTGCCTGGAGTGGCAGGAAGTCAACTAATGAAAAACTTTTTTTT; cdr3_aa: CAWSGRKSTNEKLFF
j_call: TRBJ2-1; d_call: TRBD1; clone_size: many; v_call: TRBV28; cdr3_nt: TGTGCCAGCAGTGTTCCCACCGACAGGGGGAGTGAGCAGTTCTTC; cdr3_aa: CASSVPTDRGSEQFF
j_call: TRBJ2-5; d_call: TRBD1; clone_size: many; v_call: TRBV30; cdr3_nt: TGTGCCTGGAGTGTATTCGGGACAGGTCATCAAGAGACCCAGTACTTC; cdr3_aa: CAWSVFGTGHQETQYF
j_call: TRBJ2-7; d_call: .; clone_size: many; v_call: TRBV5-1; cdr3_nt: TGCGCCAGCAGAGAGGAACTAATCTACGAGCAGTACTTC; cdr3_aa: CASREELIYEQYF
j_call: TRBJ1-1; d_call: .; clone_size: .; v_call: TRBV27; cdr3_nt: TGTGCCAGCAGTTTATCGGGACTAACGAACACTGAAGCTTTCTTT; cdr3_aa: CASSLSGLTNTEAFF
j_call: TRBJ2-7; d_call: .; clone_size: .; v_call: TRBV7-2; cdr3_nt: TGTGCCAGCAGACTAGTCGCCGGTACCTACGAGCAGTACTTC; cdr3_aa: CASRLVAGTYEQYF
j_call: TRBJ2-2; d_call: .; clone_size: .; v_call: TRBV11-1; cdr3_nt: TGTGCCGGCACCTTAGGGTTGTTAGTGGACCGCGGAGACACCGGGGAGCTGTTTTTT; cdr3_aa: CAGTLGLLVDRGDTGELFF
j_call: TRBJ2-7; d_call: .; clone_size: few; v_call: TRBV20-1; cdr3_nt: TGCAGTGCTAGAGATCTCCGTCTAGCTGGATACGAGCAGTACTTC; cdr3_aa: CSARDLRLAGYEQYF
j_call: TRBJ1-1; d_call: .; clone_size: many; v_call: TRBV4-2; cdr3_nt: TGTGCCAGCAGCCACCGAGGCATTAACAAGGGGCCCTCGGCAGCTTTCTTT; cdr3_aa: CASSHRGINKGPSAAFF
j_call: TRBJ2-5; d_call: .; clone_size: many; v_call: TRBV6-2/TRBV6-3; cdr3_nt: TGTGCCAGCAATAAAAATAGCGTCTCGGAGACCCAGTACTTC; cdr3_aa: CASNKNSVSETQYF
j_call: TRBJ2-7; d_call: TRBD1; clone_size: many; v_call: TRBV19; cdr3_nt: TGTGCCAGTAGCCGGACAGGCATGACCTACGAGCAGTACTTC; cdr3_aa: CASSRTGMTYEQYF
j_call: TRBJ1-1; d_call: .; clone_size: many; v_call: TRBV6-1; cdr3_nt: TGTGCCAGCAGTGAACAGCTGAACACTGAAGCTTTCTTT; cdr3_aa: CASSEQLNTEAFF
j_call: TRBJ2-7; d_call: .; clone_size: many; v_call: TRBV19; cdr3_nt: TGTGCCAGTAGTACCACGGCTAGGAGCTACGAGCAGTACTTC; cdr3_aa: CASSTTARSYEQYF
j_call: TRBJ2-5; d_call: TRBD1; clone_size: many; v_call: TRBV12-3/TRBV12-4; cdr3_nt: TGTGCCAGCAGTCAGCGGGACAGGGGGTTGGAGACCCAGTACTTC; cdr3_aa: CASSQRDRGLETQYF
j_call: TRBJ2-1; d_call: .; clone_size: many; v_call: TRBV6-2/TRBV6-3; cdr3_nt: TGTGCCAGCAGTACCCTAAATGAGCAGTTCTTC; cdr3_aa: CASSTLNEQFF
j_call: TRBJ1-3; d_call: .; clone_size: .; v_call: TRBV20-1; cdr3_nt: TGCAGTGCTATATATCCCGGAAACACCATATATTTT; cdr3_aa: CSAIYPGNTIYF
j_call: TRBJ2-3; d_call: TRBD2; clone_size: .; v_call: TRBV5-4; cdr3_nt: TGTGCCAGCAGCTTGGGGCTAGCGGGACCTTTTGTTCCGGTTACGCAGTATTTT; cdr3_aa: CASSLGLAGPFVPVTQYF
j_call: TRBJ1-1; d_call: TRBD1; clone_size: many; v_call: TRBV19; cdr3_nt: TGTGCCAGTAGTATTTGGTGGGACAGCGTGAACACTAAAGCTTTCTTT; cdr3_aa: CASSIWWDSVNTKAFF
j_call: TRBJ2-3; d_call: .; clone_size: many; v_call: TRBV9; cdr3_nt: TGTGCCAGCAGCGTAGTAGGGGGAGAAACCCCAGATACGCAGTATTTT; cdr3_aa: CASSVVGGETPDTQYF
j_call: TRBJ2-5; d_call: .; clone_size: many; v_call: TRBV5-1; cdr3_nt: TGCGCCAGCAGCTTAACCGCCGGGTACCAAGAGACCCAGTACTTC; cdr3_aa: CASSLTAGYQETQYF
j_call: TRBJ1-5; d_call: .; clone_size: many; v_call: TRBV7-8; cdr3_nt: TGTGCCAGCAGCTTATCGGTGGAAGGGATCCAGCATTTT; cdr3_aa: CASSLSVEGIQHF
j_call: TRBJ2-2; d_call: .; clone_size: many; v_call: TRBV5-4; cdr3_nt: TGTGCCAGCAGCTTGGTGGGCAGTGGTAGTATCACCGGGGAGCTGTTTTTT; cdr3_aa: CASSLVGSGSITGELFF
j_call: TRBJ1-2; d_call: .; clone_size: many; v_call: TRBV27; cdr3_nt: TGTGCCAGCAGTTTATCAGCCGGGAAACACTATGGCTACACCTTC; cdr3_aa: CASSLSAGKHYGYTF
j_call: TRBJ2-3; d_call: .; clone_size: many; v_call: TRBV2; cdr3_nt: TGTGCCAGCAGTCAAGTCCGACAAATCGCATCAGATACGCAGTATTTT; cdr3_aa: CASSQVRQIASDTQYF
j_call: TRBJ1-3; d_call: .; clone_size: .; v_call: TRBV6-1; cdr3_nt: TGTGCCACCAATGACCGATTGGGAAACGCCATATATTTT; cdr3_aa: CATNDRLGNAIYF
j_call: TRBJ2-6; d_call: .; clone_size: many; v_call: TRBV28; cdr3_nt: TGTGCCAGCAGTTTAAATGAGTACTCTGGGGCCAACGTCCTGACTTTC; cdr3_aa: CASSLNEYSGANVLTF
j_call: TRBJ2-1; d_call: TRBD2; clone_size: .; v_call: TRBV27; cdr3_nt: TGTGCCAGCAGGCGGGAGGGAGGGAATGAGCAGTTCTTC; cdr3_aa: CASRREGGNEQFF
j_call: TRBJ2-5; d_call: TRBD1; clone_size: many; v_call: TRBV20-1; cdr3_nt: TGCAGTGCGGAGGGACAGGGGTCACCCGAGACCCAGTACTTC; cdr3_aa: CSAEGQGSPETQYF
j_call: TRBJ2-7; d_call: .; clone_size: .; v_call: TRBV20-1; cdr3_nt: TGCAGTTCTAGGCCCGCTGAGGGTGGCTACGAGCAGTACTTC; cdr3_aa: CSSRPAEGGYEQYF
j_call: TRBJ2-3; d_call: .; clone_size: few; v_call: TRBV6-1; cdr3_nt: TGTGCCAGCAGTGAAGGCCCCCCCGATACGCAGTATTTT; cdr3_aa: CASSEGPPDTQYF
j_call: TRBJ1-4; d_call: TRBD1; clone_size: many; v_call: TRBV20-1; cdr3_nt: TGCAGTGCCGGGGACAGTAGCTTTGCAACTAATGAAAAACTGTTTTTT; cdr3_aa: CSAGDSSFATNEKLFF
j_call: TRBJ1-1; d_call: .; clone_size: many; v_call: TRBV7-2; cdr3_nt: TGTGCCAGCAGCTCCTATTATTTGGGGGCGCGGAACACTGAAGCTTTCTTT; cdr3_aa: CASSSYYLGARNTEAFF
j_call: TRBJ2-7; d_call: TRBD2; clone_size: .; v_call: TRBV20-1; cdr3_nt: TGCAGTGCTAGGCGTAGCGGGAGTGGGCGCTACGAGCAGTACTTC; cdr3_aa: CSARRSGSGRYEQYF
j_call: TRBJ2-7; d_call: .; clone_size: many; v_call: TRBV27; cdr3_nt: TGTGCCAGCAGTTCTTCCATTGGGCCCTACGAGCAGTACTTC; cdr3_aa: CASSSSIGPYEQYF
j_call: TRBJ2-1; d_call: .; clone_size: few; v_call: TRBV5-4; cdr3_nt: TGTGCCAGCAGCTTGTACAGGGATAATTACAATGAGCAGTTCTTC; cdr3_aa: CASSLYRDNYNEQFF
j_call: TRBJ1-6; d_call: .; clone_size: many; v_call: TRBV10-2; cdr3_nt: TGCGCCAGCAGCACTGGGACCTCAAATTCACCCCTCCACTTT; cdr3_aa: CASSTGTSNSPLHF
j_call: TRBJ1-2; d_call: .; clone_size: .; v_call: TRBV4-1; cdr3_nt: TGCGCCAGCAGCCAAGATGGGACGGACTATGGCTACACCTTC; cdr3_aa: CASSQDGTDYGYTF
j_call: TRBJ2-7; d_call: TRBD2; clone_size: many; v_call: TRBV5-1; cdr3_nt: TGCGCCAGCAGCTTGGATGGCATAGCGGGAGCGGTCTACGAGCAGTACTTC; cdr3_aa: CASSLDGIAGAVYEQYF
j_call: TRBJ1-5; d_call: .; clone_size: .; v_call: TRBV6-1; cdr3_nt: TGTGCCAGCAGTGAGATGGGTATTAGCAATCAGCCCCAGCATTTT; cdr3_aa: CASSEMGISNQPQHF
j_call: TRBJ1-6; d_call: .; clone_size: many; v_call: TRBV19; cdr3_nt: TGTGCCAGCAACCGGGACCGAGGCCCGACACCCCTCCACTTT; cdr3_aa: CASNRDRGPTPLHF
j_call: TRBJ1-3; d_call: .; clone_size: .; v_call: TRBV28; cdr3_nt: TGTGCTAGCATTTCTCCCCTAGGGACCATATATTTT; cdr3_aa: CASISPLGTIYF
j_call: TRBJ2-7; d_call: TRBD1; clone_size: many; v_call: TRBV7-2; cdr3_nt: TGTGCCAGCAGCCACCGACAGGGTCTCGAGCAGTACTTC; cdr3_aa: CASSHRQGLEQYF
j_call: TRBJ2-7; d_call: .; clone_size: many; v_call: TRBV5-1; cdr3_nt: TGCGCCAGCAGCTGGGCCAGCCCCTCCTACGAGCAGTACTTC; cdr3_aa: CASSWASPSYEQYF
j_call: TRBJ2-7; d_call: TRBD2; clone_size: many; v_call: TRBV4-3; cdr3_nt: TGCGCCAGCACCCCCGGGAGGGGCTCCTACGAGCAGTACTTC; cdr3_aa: CASTPGRGSYEQYF
j_call: TRBJ2-1; d_call: TRBD2; clone_size: .; v_call: TRBV14; cdr3_nt: TGTGCCAGCAGCCAAGCAGGGCCCTGGGGGACTATCCGGTGGTATGAGCAGTTCTTC; cdr3_aa: CASSQAGPWGTIRWYEQFF
j_call: TRBJ2-5; d_call: TRBD1; clone_size: many; v_call: TRBV7-2; cdr3_nt: TGTGCCAGCAGCTTATCGGGACAGGGCTTGCAAGAGACCCAGTACTTC; cdr3_aa: CASSLSGQGLQETQYF